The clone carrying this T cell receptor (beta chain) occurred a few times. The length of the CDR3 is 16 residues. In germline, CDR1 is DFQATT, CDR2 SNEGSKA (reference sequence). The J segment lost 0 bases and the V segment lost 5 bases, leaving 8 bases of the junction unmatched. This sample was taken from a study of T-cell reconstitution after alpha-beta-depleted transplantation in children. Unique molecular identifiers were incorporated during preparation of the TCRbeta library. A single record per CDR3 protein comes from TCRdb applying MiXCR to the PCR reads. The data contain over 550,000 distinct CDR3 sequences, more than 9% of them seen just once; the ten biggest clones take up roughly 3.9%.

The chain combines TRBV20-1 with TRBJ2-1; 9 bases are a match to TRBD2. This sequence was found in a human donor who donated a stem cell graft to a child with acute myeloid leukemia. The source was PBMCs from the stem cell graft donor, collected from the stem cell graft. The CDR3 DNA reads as TGCAGTGCTGCCACTAGCGGGTTTAGCTCCTACAATGAGCAGTTCTTC. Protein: CSAATSGFSSYNEQFF.